This TCR beta chain was obtained from a study of T cell clones after liver transplantation. Background on the study: As an antigen-independent comparator, third-party-reactive TCRbeta sequences came from pre-transplant mixed lymphocyte reactions. Apart from a few HCV-positive recipients, transplants were for non-autoimmune, non-viral reasons. Standard immunosuppression, with no induction, continued until 12-24 months after transplant. Tolerant meant at least one year fully off immunosuppression without liver enzymes above twice normal.

CDR1 is SGHNT, CDR2 YENEEA, per germline. There are 15 residues in the CDR3. V was pared by 4 bases and J by 8 bases, with 18 bases between. Profiled with immunoSEQ multiplex PCR; TCRdb holds only in-frame clones, not every one. This table holds around 51,000 clones, roughly nine tenths found once. The rearrangement joins TRBV11-3 to TRBJ2-1; D is perhaps TRBD2 (6 bases). This receptor was taken from a human patient who received a liver transplant. Among the T cells, some may be from the graft donor. Here the sequenced sample was CD8+ T cells from blood, taken 12 months after liver transplant. CDR3 region: CASSSRNGGTHEQFF. DNA of the CDR3: TGTGCCAGCAGCTCTCGTAATGGGGGGACGCATGAGCAGTTCTTC.